The 7 T cell receptor beta chains presented below share a single source sample, sequenced in a study of shared clonotypes between healthy human individuals. Measured with immunoSEQ multiplex PCR; TCRdb has only the in-frame clones, and not every one. The sample yields some 470,000 clones, over 65% seen once. The specimen was PBMCs. These receptors were collected from a woman aged 35 to 49 in good health. Some clones in this sample may be carry-over from other donors' samples.

The chain recombines TRBV4-1 with TRBJ1-6, with no clear D. The CDR3 extends over 13 amino acids. V gave up 0 bases and J gave up 9 bases, with 6 bases separating them. Germline loops: CDR1 MGHRA, CDR2 YSYEKL. Here the CDR3 DNA reads TGCGCCAGCAGCCAAGATTCAGGTTCACCCCTCCACTTT. Amino acids: CASSQDSGSPLHF.

The V and J genes are TRBV2 and TRBJ2-3; D is perhaps TRBD1 (7 bases). Germline-derived CDR1 and CDR2 are SNHLY and FYNNEI. The germline V and J ends were trimmed by 5 bases and 3 bases, with 12 bases remaining between them. The CDR3 runs to 14 residues. The CDR3 bases are TGTGCCAGCAGTCTTGCAGGGGGGACAGATACGCAGTATTTT. This translates into CASSLAGGTDTQYF. Combining the CDR3 with reference TRBV2 and TRBJ2-3 gives the whole variable domain EPEVTQTPSHQVTQMGQEVILRCVPISNHLYFYWYRQILGQKVEFLVSFYNNEISEKSEIFDDQFSVERPDGSNFTLKIRSTKLEDSAMYFCASSLAGGTDTQYFGPGTRLTVL.

The V gene is TRBV4-2, the J gene TRBJ2-2, with a tentative D call TRBD2 (6 bases). Germline lookup yields CDR1 LGHNA and CDR2 YNFKEQ. The germline V and J ends were trimmed by 0 bases and 3 bases, with 17 bases remaining between them. This CDR3 spans 18 amino acids. Here the CDR3 reads CASSQDLGAGLDTGELFF. The CDR3 DNA reads as TGTGCCAGCAGCCAAGATCTTGGGGCGGGATTGGACACCGGGGAGCTGTTTTTT.

This clone has just a few counts. The V and J genes are TRBV5-6 and TRBJ2-2; 11 nucleotides align to TRBD2. This CDR3 comprises 16 residues. V lost 4 bases, J lost 9 bases, and 11 bases stayed unmatched. Germline CDR1 reads SGHDT; CDR2 reads YYEEEE. In DNA, the CDR3 is TGTGCCAGCAGCCTGTATAGCGGGAGGGGTACCAGGGAGCTGTTTTTT. Residues: CASSLYSGRGTRELFF.

The chain carries TRBV2 and TRBJ2-1, with D tentatively TRBD2 (5 bases). The germline V gene has CDR1 SNHLY and CDR2 FYNNEI. V gave up 4 bases and J gave up 4 bases, with 17 bases separating them. The CDR3 consists of 16 residues. CDR3 bases: TGTGCCAGCAGTGGTGCTAGCAGAAATGGTTACAATGAGCAGTTCTTC. Protein: CASSGASRNGYNEQFF.

This rearrangement joins TRBV11-3 to TRBJ2-1, with 8 bases lining up with TRBD1. Per the germline V gene, CDR1 is SGHNT and CDR2 is YENEEA. The CDR3 covers 18 residues. V was clipped by 4 bases and J by 1 base; unmatched bases: 12. This CDR3 reads CASSSSFKDRGSYNEQFF. CDR3 nucleotide sequence: TGTGCCAGCAGCTCATCCTTTAAAGACAGGGGATCCTACAATGAGCAGTTCTTC.

V usage is TRBV30 and J usage is TRBJ2-5, with 7 nucleotides matching TRBD1. The DNA end is more similar to TRBJ2-7, so the J call may be wrong. The germline V gene has CDR1 GTSNPN and CDR2 SVGIG (reference sequence). The CDR3 spans 13 residues. CDR3 residues: CAGAPQTGFEQYF. As DNA, the CDR3 is TGTGCCGGGGCCCCCCAGACAGGGTTCGAGCAGTACTTC.